This T cell receptor beta chain was recorded in a study of EBV T-cell therapy then PD-1 blockade in nasopharyngeal carcinoma. As for treatment: AdE1-LMPpoly-expanded autologous EBV-specific T-cell therapy followed by anti-PD-1 nivolumab. The repertoire was sequenced with immunoSEQ multiplex PCR; TCRdb's copy has only in-frame clones and lacks some. The table lists 24,000 or so clones, over 75% of them singletons. As for this clone: Its antigen is still unknown.

This sample comprised CD8+ T cells from blood, obtained between days 55 and 70 from a patient whose treatment included autologous EBV-specific T cells and nivolumab. The source is a man aged 40-49 years with nasopharyngeal carcinoma.

The CDR3 sequence is CASSYFPGQVEAFF. For the CDR3, the DNA is TGTGCCAGCAGTTACTTCCCGGGACAGGTTGAAGCTTTCTTT. This rearrangement joins TRBV6-2 or TRBV6-3 to TRBJ1-1; 8 bases map to TRBD1. From germline, CDR1 is MNHEY and CDR2 SVGEGT. V trimming: 1 base; J trimming: 7 bases; junction bases outside the gene matches: 5. There are 14 residues in the CDR3.